This T cell receptor beta chain was profiled in a study of cytomegalovirus exposure and HLA in healthy donors. Nominal health characterized the donors when sampled, though unrecorded immune exposures were likely. Study findings and constraints: Presence/absence analyses treated sequencing depth as roughly uniform across donors.

A multiplex PCR was run with 60 Vbeta primers and 13 Jbeta primers. Profiling relied on immunoSEQ multiplex PCR, and the TCRdb table lists in-frame clones only, not all of them. This table has tens of thousands of clones, approximately 65% appearing once. The CDR3 contains 15 residues. Trimming took 0 bases from V and 4 from J; bases not matched to a gene: 5. CDR1 LNHNV and CDR2 YYDKDF come from the germline V gene (reference sequence). In regard to this clone: Its antigen is unknown.

The sequencing input was PBMCs. The J gene is TRBJ2-7, the V gene TRBV15; the match to TRBD1 covers 8 bases. The sequence was collected from a man aged 25 to 45 in good health and CMV-seronegative. This chain's CDR3 is CATSRESGQVYEQYF. The CDR3 coding sequence is TGTGCCACCAGCAGAGAGTCGGGACAGGTATACGAGCAGTACTTC.